Below, one T cell receptor beta chain is given with its context. Authors' analysis steps: Amplification of reference gene primers was used by the study to estimate nucleated cell counts. Sequenced by immunoSEQ multiplex PCR; TCRdb stores in-frame clones only, minus some. V, J and clone size reflect that table, while D and trimming were determined from the DNA. Here the sample spans about 250,000 clones, about 82% being singletons. The germline V gene has CDR1 LNHDA and CDR2 SQIVND (reference sequence). Trimming removed 5 bases from V and 6 bases from J, with 17 bases in between. The CDR3 consists of 15 residues. This entry belongs to a study of blood T cell repertoires in COVID-19. Study-level background: The study drew acute and convalescent COVID-19 samples from the United States, Italy and Spain.

The study drew participants aged about 18 to 89 years from approximately 25 US areas. V is TRBV19 and J is TRBJ1-5, with D perhaps matching TRBD1 (5 bases). The sequence was collected from a woman aged 45-65 years with acute COVID-19. Sequencing was performed on PBMCs or T cells enriched from blood (not recorded which). The CDR3 region has the DNA TGTGCCAGTAGTGCCACTACGGGGGGAGCTCAGCCCCAGCATTTT. The encoded protein is CASSATTGGAQPQHF. Full variable domain (outside the CDR3, taken from reference TRBV19 and TRBJ1-5): DGGITQSPKYLFRKEGQNVTLSCEQNLNHDAMYWYRQDPGQGLRLIYYSQIVNDFQKGDIAEGYSVSREKKESFPLTVTSAQKNPTAFYLCASSATTGGAQPQHFGDGTRLSIL.